This T cell receptor (beta chain) was recovered during a study of radiation and T cells in renal cell carcinoma. Sequencing used immunoSEQ multiplex PCR; TCRdb keeps in-frame clones, though not all of them. Of about 170,000 clones in the sample, about nine tenths were seen once. The CDR3 is 13 amino acids. V was shortened by 0 bases and J by 2 bases, with 4 bases between the two germline ends. CDR1 is SGHVS, CDR2 FQNEAQ, per germline. Regarding time point: blood 4 weeks post-SBRT, at nephrectomy. Described treatment: 15 Gy SBRT to primary tumor, nephrectomy 4 weeks later. This sample comprised blood, obtained from a patient whose treatment included radiotherapy and nephrectomy. The gene calls are TRBV7-8 and TRBJ1-1; D remains ambiguous. The TCR was taken from a woman aged 45-65 years with renal cell carcinoma. CDR3 region: CASSLAHNTEAFF. In DNA, the CDR3 is TGTGCCAGCAGCTTAGCACACAACACTGAAGCTTTCTTT.